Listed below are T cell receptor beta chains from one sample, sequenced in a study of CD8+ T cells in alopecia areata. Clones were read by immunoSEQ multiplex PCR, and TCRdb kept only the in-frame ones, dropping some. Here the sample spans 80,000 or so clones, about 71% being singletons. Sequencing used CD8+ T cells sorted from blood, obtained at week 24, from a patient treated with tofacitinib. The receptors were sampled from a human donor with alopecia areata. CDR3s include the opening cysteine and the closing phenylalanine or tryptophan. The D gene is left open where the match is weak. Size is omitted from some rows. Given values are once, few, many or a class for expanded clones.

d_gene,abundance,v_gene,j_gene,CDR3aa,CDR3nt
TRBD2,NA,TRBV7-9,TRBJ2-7,CASRGGRAGGPYEQYF,TGTGCCAGCAGAGGTGGACGAGCGGGAGGCCCCTACGAGCAGTACTTC
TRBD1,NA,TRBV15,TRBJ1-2,CATSRAGTGNGYTF,TGTGCCACCAGCAGAGCCGGGACAGGGAATGGCTACACCTTC
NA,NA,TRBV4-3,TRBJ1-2,CASSQDGTSKRIYGYTF,TGCGCCAGCAGCCAAGATGGGACGTCGAAAAGGATCTATGGCTACACCTTC
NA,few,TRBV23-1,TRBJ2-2,CASSHAFPGSCFF,NA
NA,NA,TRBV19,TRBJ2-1,CASTPVGSYNEQFF,TGTGCCAGTACCCCCGTCGGCTCCTACAATGAGCAGTTCTTC
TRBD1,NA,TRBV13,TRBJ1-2,CASSGHRGGDYGYTF,TGTGCCAGCAGCGGACACAGGGGAGGGGACTATGGCTACACCTTC
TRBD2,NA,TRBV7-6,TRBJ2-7,CASSRSGTSGRGFSEQYF,TGTGCCAGCAGCCGTTCCGGGACTAGCGGGAGAGGGTTTTCCGAGCAGTACTTC
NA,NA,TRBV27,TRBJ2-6,CASSPTPSGANVLTF,TGTGCCAGCAGTCCAACGCCCTCTGGGGCCAACGTCCTGACTTTC
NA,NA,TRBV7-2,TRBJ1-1,CASSPDNTEAFF,TGTGCCAGCAGCCCCGATAACACTGAAGCTTTCTTT
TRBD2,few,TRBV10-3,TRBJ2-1,CAIGEGGVNEQFF,TGTGCCATCGGGGAGGGCGGGGTCAATGAGCAGTTCTTC
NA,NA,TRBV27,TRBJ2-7,CASSLVWAEQVYEQYF,TGTGCCAGCAGTTTAGTCTGGGCAGAGCAGGTTTACGAGCAGTACTTC
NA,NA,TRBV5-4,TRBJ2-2,CASSPLHSDSENTGELFF,TGTGCCAGCAGCCCCCTCCACTCAGACAGCGAGAACACCGGGGAGCTGTTTTTT
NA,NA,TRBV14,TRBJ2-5,CASSPAAGGTQYF,TGTGCCAGCAGCCCGGCGGCCGGCGGGACCCAGTACTTC
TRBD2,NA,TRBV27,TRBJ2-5,CASRGGGVETQYF,TGTGCCAGCAGGGGGGGAGGGGTGGAGACCCAGTACTTC
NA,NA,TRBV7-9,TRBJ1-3,CASSLIIPGGNTIYF,TGTGCCAGCAGCTTAATCATCCCGGGCGGAAACACCATATATTTT
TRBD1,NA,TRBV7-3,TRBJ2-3,CASSPSGTETDTQYF,TGTGCCAGCAGCCCTTCCGGGACAGAGACAGATACGCAGTATTTT
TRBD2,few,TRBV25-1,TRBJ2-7,CASSQVGGARSQQYF,TGTGCCAGCAGCCAGGTCGGGGGGGCGCGCAGTCAGCAGTACTTC
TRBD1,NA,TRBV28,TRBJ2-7,CASSLRDRRYEQYF,TGTGCCAGCAGTCTCCGGGACAGGCGCTACGAGCAGTACTTC
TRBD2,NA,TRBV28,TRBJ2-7,CASSLSPSGYEQYF,TGTGCCAGCAGTTTATCTCCTAGCGGCTACGAGCAGTACTTC
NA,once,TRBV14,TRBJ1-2,CASSQVISYGYTF,TGTGCCAGCAGCCAAGTAATTAGCTATGGCTACACCTTC
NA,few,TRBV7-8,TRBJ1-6,CASSLRGDSPLHF,TGTGCCAGCAGCTTGAGGGGCGATTCACCCCTCCACTTT
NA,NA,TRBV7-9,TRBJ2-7,CASSFGRDGNYEQYF,TGTGCCAGCAGCTTCGGGCGGGACGGTAACTACGAGCAGTACTTC
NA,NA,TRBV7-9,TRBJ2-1,CATTGSYNEQFF,TGTGCCACCACAGGGTCCTACAATGAGCAGTTCTTC
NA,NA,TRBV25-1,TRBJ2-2,CASSGVGDTGELFF,TGTGCCAGCAGCGGGGTGGGTGACACCGGGGAGCTGTTTTTT
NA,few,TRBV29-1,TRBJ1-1,CSVEAGGNTEAFF,TGCAGCGTTGAGGCGGGGGGGAACACTGAAGCTTTCTTT
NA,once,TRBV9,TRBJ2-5,CASSVEGSGWETQYF,TGTGCCAGCAGCGTAGAGGGGAGCGGTTGGGAGACCCAGTACTTC
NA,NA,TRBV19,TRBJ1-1,CATLNMNTEAFF,TGTGCCACCTTAAACATGAACACTGAAGCTTTCTTT
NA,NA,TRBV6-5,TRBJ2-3,CASSPGLSTDTQYF,TGTGCCAGCAGTCCGGGGCTAAGCACAGATACGCAGTATTTT
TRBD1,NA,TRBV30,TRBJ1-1,CAWSAHRGLHTEAFF,TGTGCCTGGAGTGCCCACAGGGGATTGCACACTGAAGCTTTCTTT
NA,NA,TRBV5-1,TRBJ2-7,CASSLYPRVGSNEQYF,TGCGCCAGCAGCTTGTATCCCCGGGTAGGGTCCAACGAGCAGTACTTC
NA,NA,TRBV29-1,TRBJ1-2,CSAGEGDGYTF,TGCAGCGCAGGAGAAGGGGACGGCTACACCTTC
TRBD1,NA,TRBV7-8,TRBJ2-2,CASSLDGGQGLTGELFF,TGTGCCAGCAGCTTAGATGGAGGACAGGGCTTAACCGGGGAGCTGTTTTTT